These 31 T cell receptor beta chains originate from one sample sequenced in a study of prognosis after radiotherapy for stage I lung cancer. It was by two-round multiplex PCR that TCR beta CDR3 was amplified from genomic DNA. TRBV and TRBJ genes each had their own specific primers in first-round PCR. TCRdb ran MiXCR on the multiplex PCR reads and lists one entry per CDR3 protein. The data contain some 34,000 distinct CDR3 sequences, 25% to 40% of them seen just once; the ten biggest clones take up around 30%. Sample: PBMCs, taken before or after stereotactic body radiation therapy (not recorded which). The receptors here all came from a donor aged 50 or older with non-small cell lung cancer.

This clonotype appeared many times. CDR3 nucleotides: TGTGCCAGCAGCGGGACGGGCACAGATACGCAGTATTTT. As protein: CASSGTGTDTQYF. The rearrangement uses TRBV6-1 and TRBJ2-3, with D perhaps being TRBD1 or TRBD2 (5 bases each). Trimming stripped 6 bases from V and 1 base from J, with 8 bases between. The CDR3 is 13 amino acids. In germline, CDR1 is MNHNS, CDR2 SASEGT.

The sample holds many counts of this clonotype. This chain connects TRBV20-1 to TRBJ2-1; 7 bases are a match to TRBD2. This CDR3 region has 15 residues. Trimming cost V 7 bases and J 0 bases; bases outside gene matches: 9. Germline CDR1 and CDR2: DFQATT and SNEGSKA (reference sequence). The CDR3 sequence is CSVLAGFSSYNEQFF. CDR3 nucleotide sequence: TGCAGTGTTTTAGCGGGCTTCAGCTCCTACAATGAGCAGTTCTTC.

This clonotype was recorded many times. The chain uses TRBV16 and TRBJ1-2, with D uncertain. Trimming took off 0 bases at V and 6 bases at J, with 5 bases between the two ends. This CDR3 is 12 amino acids long. The V gene's germline CDR1 is KGHSY and CDR2 FQNENV. DNA of the CDR3: TGTGCCAGCAGCCAATCTGCGGATGGCTACACCTTC. The encoded protein is CASSQSADGYTF.

The table lists this clonotype with many counts. The rearrangement uses TRBV24-1 and TRBJ2-5, with a tentative D call TRBD2 (5 bases). The CDR3 runs 14 residues. Germline CDR1 reads KGHDR; CDR2 reads SFDVKD. V was pared by 2 bases and J by 3 bases, with 9 bases between. The CDR3 sequence is CATSDSGLKETQYF. DNA for the CDR3: TGTGCCACCAGTGATTCTGGACTGAAAGAGACCCAGTACTTC.

The sample holds many counts of this clonotype. The chain combines TRBV4-2 with TRBJ1-5; 10 bases agree with TRBD1. V lost 3 bases and J lost 7; bases outside the gene matches: 3. The CDR3 is 14 residues long. Per the germline V gene, CDR1 is LGHNA and CDR2 is YNFKEQ. The CDR3 nucleotides read TGTGCCAGCAGCCAGACAGGGGGCGGCCAGCCCCAGCATTTT. It specifies CASSQTGGGQPQHF.

The CDR3 region is CASSWEFHEQYF. The CDR3 coding sequence is TGTGCCAGCAGTTGGGAATTCCACGAGCAGTACTTC. This chain uses TRBV28 with TRBJ2-7; D is uncertain. Germline assignment: CDR1 MDHEN and CDR2 SYDVKM. Between the trimmed V and J ends, which lost 4 bases and 5 bases, there was a span of 9 bases. This CDR3 contains 12 residues.

This clonotype showed up many times. The chain is built from TRBV3-1 and TRBJ1-4, with 7 bases identical to TRBD1. V dropped 4 bases and J dropped 8; count of bases not matched to a gene: 10. The CDR3 runs 15 residues. Germline CDR1 reads LGHDT; CDR2 reads YNNKEL (reference sequence). This chain's CDR3 is CASSPQTGWGEKLFF. DNA for the CDR3: TGTGCCAGCAGCCCCCAGACAGGGTGGGGGGAAAAACTGTTTTTT.

The chain recombines TRBV29-1 with TRBJ2-2; D gene unclear. The germline V gene encodes CDR1 SQVTM and CDR2 ANQGSEA. This CDR3 region has 15 residues. V lost 7 bases, J lost 0 bases, and 15 bases lay in between. As DNA, the CDR3 is TGCAGCGCTATGGGTCAGATCGCGAACACCGGGGAGCTGTTTTTT. Amino acid sequence: CSAMGQIANTGELFF.

The chain recombines TRBV20-1 with TRBJ1-5; no clear D gene. Germline V gene lookup returns CDR1 DFQATT and CDR2 SNEGSKA (reference sequence). Trimming shortened V by 3 bases and J by 4 bases, and 19 bases separated the two germline ends. This CDR3 has 16 residues. CDR3 nucleotides: TGCAGTGCTAGTAAGACCGTACAGTGGGGAAATCAGCCCCAGCATTTT. It yields the protein CSASKTVQWGNQPQHF.

The V call is TRBV6-1, the J call TRBJ2-7, with D perhaps TRBD1 or TRBD2 (6 bases each). The V gene lost 6 bases and the J gene lost 7 bases, with 10 bases spanning the gap. This CDR3 has 11 residues. Germline CDR1 and CDR2: MNHNS and SASEGT. DNA of the CDR3: TGTGCCAGCAGAGTAGGGGGGGAGCAGTACTTC. This sequence encodes CASRVGGEQYF.

This clonotype has ten or more counts. V usage is TRBV7-9 and J usage is TRBJ1-2, with D possibly matching TRBD1 (6 bases). The germline V gene encodes CDR1 SEHNR and CDR2 FQNEAQ (reference sequence). The V gene lost 1 base and the J gene lost 7 bases, with 16 bases spanning the gap. The CDR3 spans 15 residues. The CDR3 spells CASSLVGGPSGGYTF. DNA of the CDR3: TGTGCCAGCAGCTTAGTGGGGGGCCCCAGCGGTGGCTACACCTTC.

This clonotype was detected ten times or more. V gene TRBV20-1 combines with J gene TRBJ2-6; D tentatively fits TRBD1 or TRBD2 (5 bases each). This CDR3 contains 19 residues. In germline, CDR1 is DFQATT, CDR2 SNEGSKA (reference sequence). V shed 0 bases and J shed 0 bases, with 18 bases lying between them. The CDR3 DNA sequence: TGCAGTGCTAGAGATGAATGGAGGACACTAAGCTCTGGGGCCAACGTCCTGACTTTC. It codes for CSARDEWRTLSSGANVLTF.

Only one count was recorded for this clonotype. V gene TRBV7-2 combines with J gene TRBJ1-2, with 11 nucleotides matching TRBD1. The CDR3 loop spans 18 amino acids. V trimming: 2 bases; J trimming: 6 bases; junction bases outside the gene matches: 14. CDR1 is SGHTA and CDR2 is FQGNSA in the germline V gene. CDR3: CASSLLDTGTGGENGYTF. The CDR3 DNA sequence: TGTGCCAGCAGCTTATTAGACACCGGGACAGGGGGGGAAAATGGCTACACCTTC. The full variable domain, with the rest looked up from reference TRBV7-2 and TRBJ1-2, is GAGVSQSPSNKVTEKGKDVELRCDPISGHTALYWYRQSLGQGLEFLIYFQGNSAPDKSGLPSDRFSAERTGGSVSTLTIQRTQQEDSAVYLCASSLLDTGTGGENGYTFGSGTRLTVV.

The chain employs TRBV27 and TRBJ1-6; D might be TRBD1 (5 bases). With 7 bases removed from V and 4 bases from J, the gap between germline ends came to 14 bases. Germline CDR1 and CDR2: MNHEY and SMNVEV (reference sequence). The CDR3 has 15 residues. The CDR3 DNA reads TGTGCCAGCACCCCCCGGCAGGGATATAATTCACCCCTCCACTTT. Translation: CASTPRQGYNSPLHF.

The chain joins TRBV6-1 to TRBJ1-6; D is uncertain. Germline V gene sequence: CDR1 MNHNS, CDR2 SASEGT. The V gene lost 10 bases and the J gene lost 7 bases, with 14 bases spanning the gap. There are 13 residues in the CDR3. CDR3 loop: CAIARYGNSPLHF. The CDR3 DNA reads TGTGCCATCGCCCGGTACGGGAATTCACCCCTCCACTTT.

This clonotype is deemed medium-sized (0.01 to 0.1%). This chain joins TRBV7-2 and TRBJ2-7, with TRBD2 identical over 8 bases. Germline values: CDR1 SGHTA, CDR2 FQGNSA. V gave up 4 bases and J gave up 4 bases; unmatched junction bases: 9. The CDR3 totals 15 residues. As DNA, the CDR3 is TGTGCCAGCAGCTCCCTTGCGGGGGGAGTTTACGAGCAGTACTTC. This encodes CASSSLAGGVYEQYF.

This clonotype was seen ten or more times. Sequence at one end of the junction differs from germline and may be a read error. V and J are TRBV20-1 and TRBJ2-3, with 9 bases fitting TRBD2. Per germline, CDR1 DFQATT and CDR2 SNEGSKA (reference sequence). This CDR3 spans 17 amino acids. The DNA of the CDR3 is TGCAGTGCCCAGGGTAGTAGCGGGGGAGGTAACACAGATACGCGGTATTTT. Its translation: CSAQGSSGGGNTDTRYF.

This clonotype came up once. A read error is the likely source, as a far larger clone sits one nucleotide away. The rearrangement uses TRBV6-4 and TRBJ1-2, with TRBD1 matching 7 bases. The germline V gene has CDR1 MRHNA and CDR2 SNTAGT. The CDR3 runs 14 residues. The trim removed 5 bases at V and 8 bases at J, leaving 11 bases unmatched. The CDR3 DNA is TGTGCCAGCAGTTTAAGTACGACAGGGACAGGCTACACCTTC. Its protein product is CASSLSTTGTGYTF.

This clonotype was counted ten times or more. The chain recombines TRBV15 with TRBJ1-5; TRBD1 agrees at 10 bases. With 5 bases clipped from V and 6 bases from J, the junction kept 4 bases outside the gene matches. This CDR3 comprises 14 residues. The germline gives CDR1 LNHNV, CDR2 YYDKDF (reference sequence). CDR3 region: CATSATGGIQPQHF. The CDR3 nucleotides are TGTGCCACCAGCGCGACAGGGGGCATTCAGCCCCAGCATTTT.

This clonotype was found many times. The chain recombines TRBV4-3 with TRBJ2-3; 7 nucleotides agree with TRBD2. Germline CDR1 is LGHNA and CDR2 is YSLEER. The CDR3 sequence is 17 residues long. V was pared by 1 base and J by 6 bases, with 13 bases of the junction left unmatched. The CDR3 is CASSQGHLAGVGDTQYF. The DNA for the CDR3 is TGCGCCAGCAGCCAAGGGCATTTGGCGGGGGTAGGCGATACGCAGTATTTT.

To note about this clonotype: One end of the junction varies from germline; a read error may be responsible. The V gene is TRBV5-4, the J gene TRBJ2-5; 12 bases fit TRBD2. The germline gives CDR1 SGHNT, CDR2 YYREEE (reference sequence). There are 16 residues in the CDR3. The CDR3 bases are TGTGCCAGCAGCTTGGGACTAGCGGGGGACCGGGAGACCCATTACTTC. Its protein is CASSLGLAGDRETHYF.

This clonotype is judged medium-sized. This rearrangement joins TRBV6-1 to TRBJ2-7; TRBD1 agrees at 12 bases. Trimming took 6 bases from V and 7 from J; bases not matched to a gene: 4. Germline CDR1 is MNHNS and CDR2 is SASEGT. This CDR3 comprises 13 residues. The CDR3 nucleotides read TGTGCCAGCAGACCGGGACAGGGGGCTGAGCAGTACTTC. It encodes CASRPGQGAEQYF.

The genes are TRBV12-3 or TRBV12-4 and TRBJ2-1, with 7 nucleotides matching TRBD2. CDR3 length: 14 residues. Unmatched junction bases numbered 9, after V lost 7 bases and J lost 6 bases. The CDR3 sequence is CASTQRLAVNEQFF. The CDR3 nucleotides are TGTGCCAGCACGCAACGACTAGCAGTCAATGAGCAGTTCTTC.

Remarks on this clonotype: A far larger clone is one nucleotide away, so this likely arose from a read error. This rearrangement joins TRBV7-9 to TRBJ2-2; D is unresolved. V lost 3 bases and J 4 bases, leaving 0 bases between the germline ends. CDR1 is SEHNR, CDR2 FQNEAQ, per germline (reference sequence). The CDR3 consists of 11 residues. CDR3 loop: CASSFTGELFF. The CDR3 DNA sequence: TGTGCCAGCAGCTTCACCGGGGAGCTGTTTTTT. The whole variable domain, remainder taken from reference TRBV7-9 and TRBJ2-2, is DTGVSQNPRHKITKRGQNVTFRCDPISEHNRLYWYRQTLGQGPEFLTYFQNEAQLEKSRLLSDRFSAERPKGSFSTLEIQRTEQGDSAMYLCASSFTGELFFGEGSRLTVL.

This clonotype was observed at least ten times. CDR3 nucleotides: TGTGCCAGCACCCTCACAGGGTATGGCTACACCTTC. Residues: CASTLTGYGYTF. The chain joins TRBV2 to TRBJ1-2; the D gene is possibly TRBD1 (6 bases). Germline V gene lookup returns CDR1 SNHLY and CDR2 FYNNEI. The CDR3 spans 12 residues. Trimming took 7 bases from V and 5 from J, leaving 11 bases between them.

This clonotype was detected ten times or more. The chain has TRBV2 and TRBJ2-3; 9 nucleotides line up with TRBD2. The V gene's germline CDR1 is SNHLY and CDR2 FYNNEI. CDR3 length: 19 residues. J gave up 2 bases and V 3 bases, and 15 bases lay outside the gene matches. In DNA form, the CDR3 reads TGTGCCAGCAGTGACAGCGGGGGGCCTTCCCAACTGTTCACAGATACGCAGTATTTT. This sequence encodes CASSDSGGPSQLFTDTQYF.

By share, this clonotype ranks as medium-sized (0.01 to 0.1%). This sequence joins TRBV6-1 and TRBJ1-6; 11 bases are a match to TRBD1. This CDR3 spans 15 amino acids. The junction had 1 base not matched to a gene; V was cut back by 3 bases and J by 6 bases. From germline, CDR1 is MNHNS and CDR2 SASEGT. The CDR3 sequence is CASSDGTGGNSPLHF. The DNA for the CDR3 is TGTGCCAGCAGTGATGGGACAGGGGGTAATTCACCCCTCCACTTT.

The chain recombines TRBV5-1 with TRBJ2-2; D possibly matches TRBD1 or TRBD2 (5 bases each). The CDR3 length is 16 residues. CDR1 is SGHRS, CDR2 YFSETQ, per germline. Trimming took off 0 bases at V and 2 bases at J, with 11 bases between the two ends. CDR3 sequence (DNA): TGCGCCAGCAGCTTGGCGGGGCATGGCAACACCGGGGAGCTGTTTTTT. This encodes CASSLAGHGNTGELFF.

Concerning this clonotype itself: One base separates it from a far larger clone, so it is likely a read error. The chain links TRBV6-8 to TRBJ1-2, with 9 bases aligning to TRBD1. CDR3 length: 19 residues. Trimming removed 6 bases from V and 2 bases from J; junction bases left unmatched: 19. The germline CDR1 and CDR2 sequences are MNHGY and SAAAGT. CDR3 coding DNA: TGTGCCAGCAGCCCCGCGGGGTACCCTTGGACAGGGGCGAACTATGGCTACACCTTC. The encoded protein is CASSPAGYPWTGANYGYTF.

This clonotype has at least ten counts. This chain links TRBV20-1 with TRBJ2-7; 14 bases agree with TRBD2. This CDR3 contains 15 residues. V lost 3 bases, J lost 4 bases, and 5 bases stayed unmatched. CDR1 DFQATT and CDR2 SNEGSKA come from the germline V gene (reference sequence). The CDR3 protein is CSASLGTSGGYEQYF. The CDR3 DNA sequence: TGCAGTGCTAGTCTCGGGACTAGCGGGGGTTACGAGCAGTACTTC.

The chain employs TRBV7-8 and TRBJ2-3; 7 nucleotides match TRBD2. The CDR3 consists of 17 residues. After removal of 7 bases from V and 4 bases from J, the junction contained 17 bases not matched to a gene. The germline V gene encodes CDR1 SGHVS and CDR2 FQNEAQ. CDR3 coding DNA: TGTGCCAGCATGGCCAGGGAAGGACTAGGGCTTTCAGATACGCAGTATTTT. It specifies CASMAREGLGLSDTQYF.